The clone carrying this TCR beta chain was recorded at least ten times. The record originates from a study of T-cell reconstitution after alpha-beta-depleted transplantation in children. Germline CDR1 reads DFQATT; CDR2 reads SNEGSKA (reference sequence). The CDR3 has 15 amino acids. The J segment lost 0 bases and the V segment lost 6 bases, leaving 7 bases of the junction unmatched. Researchers prepared the TCRbeta library using unique molecular identifiers, the study reports. TCRdb fed the PCR reads into MiXCR, producing one record per CDR3 protein. This sample has 500,000 or so distinct CDR3 sequences; roughly 33% occur once, and the top ten carry 2% to 3%.

This sequence was found in a human donor who donated a stem cell graft to a child with aplastic anemia. The V call is TRBV20-1, the J call TRBJ2-1; 8 bases are a match to TRBD2. Sequences were derived from PBMCs from the stem cell graft donor, sampled from the stem cell graft. The DNA for the CDR3 is TGCAGTGCCTGGCAGCGGGAGAGCTCCTACAATGAGCAGTTCTTC. Protein: CSAWQRESSYNEQFF.